This T cell receptor beta chain was sequenced in a study of blood T cell repertoires in COVID-19. At the level of the study: The samples span acute and convalescent COVID-19 from the United States, Italy and Spain. The analysed material was cDNA or gDNA that came from T cells, B-cell-depleted T cells, or PBMCs.

V was cut by 0 bases and J by 1 base, with 8 bases left in between. The CDR3 extends over 15 amino acids. CDR1 SNHLY and CDR2 FYNNEI come from the germline V gene. As originally analysed: Reference gene primer amplification yielded estimated nucleated cell counts. The table came from immunoSEQ multiplex PCR; TCRdb's copy has only in-frame clones and leaves some out. V, J and clone size are taken as reported in that table, and D and trimming were inferred from the DNA itself. The profile shows approximately 170,000 clones, roughly 84% of them singletons. Sequencing used peripheral blood. The rearrangement links TRBV2 to TRBJ2-3; no definite D call. The TCR sequence derives from a woman older than 75 with active or convalescent COVID-19. CDR3 bases: TGTGCCAGCAGTGAAGCGCCTCGGGGCACAGATACGCAGTATTTT. It encodes CASSEAPRGTDTQYF.